A selection of T cell receptor beta chains follows, all from one sample in a study of cytomegalovirus exposure and HLA in healthy donors. Clones were sequenced by immunoSEQ multiplex PCR, and TCRdb holds only the in-frame ones, with some missing. The sample has 130,000 or so clones, over 8% seen once. The sample comprised PBMCs. The receptor set was obtained from a man in his forties in good health and CMV-seronegative. Both conserved end residues are trimmed from each CDR3. Expanded clones are given a class, and other clones once, few, many or no size at all.

J gene: TRBJ1-2
clone size: few
V gene: TRBV6-1
CDR3 protein: ASSARASADYGYT

J gene: TRBJ2-7
clone size: .
V gene: TRBV5-1
CDR3 protein: ASSPDSYFYEQY

J gene: TRBJ2-7
clone size: few
V gene: TRBV28
CDR3 protein: ASRSGVYEQY

J gene: TRBJ1-6
clone size: few
V gene: TRBV25-1
CDR3 protein: ASSEPGIYNSPLH

J gene: TRBJ1-2
clone size: few
V gene: TRBV28
CDR3 protein: ASSLTGGRGYGYT

J gene: TRBJ1-2
clone size: few
V gene: TRBV4-1
CDR3 protein: ASSPLSGGLYGYT

J gene: TRBJ2-1
clone size: .
V gene: TRBV2
CDR3 protein: ASKPGQGGNEQF

J gene: TRBJ2-4
clone size: few
V gene: TRBV7-9
CDR3 protein: ASSFSGGLIAKNIQY

J gene: TRBJ2-7
clone size: few
V gene: TRBV10-3
CDR3 protein: AISDPGGVYEQY

J gene: TRBJ2-3
clone size: few
V gene: TRBV27
CDR3 protein: ASSFNTDTQY

J gene: TRBJ2-1
clone size: few
V gene: TRBV7-2
CDR3 protein: ASSLGGLAVREQF

J gene: TRBJ2-5
clone size: .
V gene: TRBV29-1
CDR3 protein: SVAIQETQY

J gene: TRBJ2-7
clone size: few
V gene: TRBV25-1
CDR3 protein: ASSEYTGPSYEQY

J gene: TRBJ1-4
clone size: .
V gene: TRBV28
CDR3 protein: ASSRDSLATNEKLF

J gene: TRBJ2-5
clone size: few
V gene: TRBV7-8
CDR3 protein: ASSLVARRQTQY

J gene: TRBJ1-2
clone size: few
V gene: TRBV28
CDR3 protein: ASSSDRAGWEGYT

J gene: TRBJ2-7
clone size: .
V gene: TRBV5-1
CDR3 protein: ASSSVIAGGFYEQY

J gene: TRBJ2-7
clone size: .
V gene: TRBV9
CDR3 protein: ASSVTSGQSSYEQY

J gene: TRBJ2-3
clone size: few
V gene: TRBV28
CDR3 protein: ASSSGTSGRFTDTQY

J gene: TRBJ2-2
clone size: .
V gene: TRBV29-1
CDR3 protein: SVVEGAAGELF

J gene: TRBJ2-7
clone size: few
V gene: TRBV29-1
CDR3 protein: SVEGQGQYEQY

J gene: TRBJ1-1
clone size: few
V gene: TRBV13
CDR3 protein: ASSLGQGYTEAF

J gene: TRBJ2-7
clone size: .
V gene: TRBV29-1
CDR3 protein: SGSTGDHEQY

J gene: TRBJ2-5
clone size: .
V gene: TRBV4-2
CDR3 protein: ASQQGRMAQETQY

J gene: TRBJ1-1
clone size: .
V gene: TRBV6-5
CDR3 protein: AGSYFQNTEAF

J gene: TRBJ2-1
clone size: few
V gene: TRBV27
CDR3 protein: ASSPGTSGGNEQF